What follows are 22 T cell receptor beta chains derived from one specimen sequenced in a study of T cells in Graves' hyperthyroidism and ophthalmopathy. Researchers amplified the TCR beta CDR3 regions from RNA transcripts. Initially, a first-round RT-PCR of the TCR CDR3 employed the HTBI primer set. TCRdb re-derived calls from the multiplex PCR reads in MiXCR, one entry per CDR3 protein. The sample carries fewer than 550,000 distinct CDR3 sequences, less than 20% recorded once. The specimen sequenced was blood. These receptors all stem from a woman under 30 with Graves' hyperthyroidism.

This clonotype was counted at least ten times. The CDR3 region is CASSFQRINQPQHF. The CDR3 DNA reads as TGTGCCAGCAGTTTTCAACGGATCAATCAGCCCCAGCATTTT. V usage is TRBV12-3 or TRBV12-4 and J usage is TRBJ1-5; no clear D. There are 14 residues in the CDR3. Trimming cost V 3 bases and J 3 bases, with 9 bases left between them.

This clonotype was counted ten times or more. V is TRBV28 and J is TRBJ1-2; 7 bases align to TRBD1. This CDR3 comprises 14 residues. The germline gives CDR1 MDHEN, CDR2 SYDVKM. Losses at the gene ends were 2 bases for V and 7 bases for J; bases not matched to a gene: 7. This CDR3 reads CASSLRGPGTGYTF. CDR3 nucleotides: TGTGCCAGCAGTTTAAGGGGGCCAGGGACTGGCTACACCTTC.

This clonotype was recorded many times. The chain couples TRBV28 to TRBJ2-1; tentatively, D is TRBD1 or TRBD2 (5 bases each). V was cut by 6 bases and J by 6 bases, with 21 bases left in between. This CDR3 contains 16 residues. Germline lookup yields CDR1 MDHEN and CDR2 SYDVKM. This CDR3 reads CASSRTSGTNRNEQFF. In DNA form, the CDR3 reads TGTGCCAGCAGCCGGACTTCCGGGACGAATCGCAATGAGCAGTTCTTC. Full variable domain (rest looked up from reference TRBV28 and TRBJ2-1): DVKVTQSSRYLVKRTGEKVFLECVQDMDHENMFWYRQDPGLGLRLIYFSYDVKMKEKGDIPEGYSVSREKKERFSLILESASTNQTSMYLCASSRTSGTNRNEQFFGPGTRLTVL.

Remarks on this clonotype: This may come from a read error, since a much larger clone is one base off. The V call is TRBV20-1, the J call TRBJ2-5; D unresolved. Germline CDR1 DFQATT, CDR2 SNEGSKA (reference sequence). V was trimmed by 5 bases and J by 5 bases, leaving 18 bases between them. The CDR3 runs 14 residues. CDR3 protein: CSAVGPYRVETQYF. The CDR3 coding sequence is TGCAGTGCTGTCGGGCCTTATAGGGTGGAGACCCAGTACTTC.

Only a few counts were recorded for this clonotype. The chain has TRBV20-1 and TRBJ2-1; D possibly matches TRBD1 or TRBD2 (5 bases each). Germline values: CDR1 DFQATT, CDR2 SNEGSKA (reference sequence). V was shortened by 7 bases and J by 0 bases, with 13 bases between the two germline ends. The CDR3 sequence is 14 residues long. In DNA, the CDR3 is TGCAGTGGCTCCCCAGGGAGCTCCTACAATGAGCAGTTCTTC. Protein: CSGSPGSSYNEQFF.

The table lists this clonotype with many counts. The CDR3 spells CASSLDISGTQYF. The CDR3 DNA reads TGTGCCAGCAGCTTAGACATCTCCGGGACCCAGTACTTC. The chain recombines TRBV7-2 with TRBJ2-5; D remains unclear. V lost 1 base to trimming and J lost 7 bases, with 10 bases between them. This CDR3 has 13 residues. Germline CDR1 and CDR2: SGHTA and FQGNSA.

The CDR3 reads CASSLDSGGGLNEQFF. CDR3 bases: TGTGCCAGCAGCCTAGACTCGGGCGGGGGTCTGAATGAGCAGTTCTTC. V and J are TRBV7-2 and TRBJ2-1; 7 positions match TRBD2. This CDR3 has 16 residues. The J segment lost 7 bases and the V segment lost 5 bases, leaving 14 bases of the junction unmatched. Germline CDR1 and CDR2: SGHTA and FQGNSA.

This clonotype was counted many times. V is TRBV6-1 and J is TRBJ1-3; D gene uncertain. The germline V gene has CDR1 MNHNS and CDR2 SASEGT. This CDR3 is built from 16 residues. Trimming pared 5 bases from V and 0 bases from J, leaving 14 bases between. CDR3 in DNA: TGTGCCAGCAGTCCCCCTGACTGGGACTCTGGAAACACCATATATTTT. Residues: CASSPPDWDSGNTIYF.

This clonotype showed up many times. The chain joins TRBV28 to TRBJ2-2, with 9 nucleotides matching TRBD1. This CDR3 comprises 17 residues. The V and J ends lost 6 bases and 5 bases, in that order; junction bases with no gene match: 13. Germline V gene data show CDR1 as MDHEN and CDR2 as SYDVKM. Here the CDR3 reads CASRQLGTGSWTGELFF. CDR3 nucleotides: TGTGCCAGCAGACAACTCGGGACAGGGAGTTGGACCGGGGAGCTGTTTTTT.

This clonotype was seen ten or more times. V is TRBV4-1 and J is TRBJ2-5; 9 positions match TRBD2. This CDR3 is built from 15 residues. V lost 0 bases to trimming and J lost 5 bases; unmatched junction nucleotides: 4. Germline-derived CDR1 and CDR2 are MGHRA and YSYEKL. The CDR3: CASSQDRTSAETQYF. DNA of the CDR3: TGCGCCAGCAGCCAAGATCGGACTAGCGCGGAGACCCAGTACTTC.

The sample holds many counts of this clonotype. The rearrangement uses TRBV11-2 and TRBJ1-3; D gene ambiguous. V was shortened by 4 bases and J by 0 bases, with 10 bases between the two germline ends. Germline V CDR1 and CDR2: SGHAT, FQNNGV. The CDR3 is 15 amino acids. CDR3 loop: CASSSTQYSGNTIYF. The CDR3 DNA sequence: TGTGCCAGCAGCTCAACACAGTACTCTGGAAACACCATATATTTT.

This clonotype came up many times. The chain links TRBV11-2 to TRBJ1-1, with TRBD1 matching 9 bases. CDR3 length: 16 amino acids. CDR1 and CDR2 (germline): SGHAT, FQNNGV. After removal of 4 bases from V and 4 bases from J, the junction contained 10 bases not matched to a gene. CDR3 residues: CASSSHDRGLITEAFF. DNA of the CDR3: TGTGCCAGCAGCTCCCATGACAGGGGGTTGATCACTGAAGCTTTCTTT.

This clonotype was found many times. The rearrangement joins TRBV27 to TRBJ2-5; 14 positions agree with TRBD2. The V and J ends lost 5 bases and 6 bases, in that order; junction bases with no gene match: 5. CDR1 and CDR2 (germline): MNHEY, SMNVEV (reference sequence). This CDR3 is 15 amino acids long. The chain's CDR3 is CASSPGTSGRQTQYF. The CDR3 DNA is TGTGCCAGCAGTCCCGGGACTAGCGGGAGACAGACCCAGTACTTC.

The CDR3 loop reads CASGGGGAEAFF. The DNA for the CDR3 is TGTGCTAGTGGGGGGGGGGGCGCTGAAGCTTTCTTT. The chain combines TRBV12-5 with TRBJ1-1, with TRBD1 as a possible D gene (6 bases). V gave up 6 bases and J gave up 6 bases, with 11 bases separating them. Germline V gives CDR1 LGHNT, CDR2 FRNRAP. CDR3 length equals 12 residues. Full variable domain (rest looked up from reference TRBV12-5 and TRBJ1-1): DARVTQTPRHKVTEMGQEVTMRCQPILGHNTVFWYRQTMMQGLELLAYFRNRAPLDDSGMPKDRFSAEMPDATLATLKIQPSEPRDSAVYFCASGGGGAEAFFGQGTRLTVV.

CDR3 bases: TGCAGTGCTATCTCGGGGTGGGATCAGCCCCAGCATTTT. Protein: CSAISGWDQPQHF. The chain links TRBV20-1 to TRBJ1-5; D call uncertain. Trimming stripped 4 bases from V and 5 bases from J, with 12 bases between. The CDR3 is made up of 13 amino acids. Germline values: CDR1 DFQATT, CDR2 SNEGSKA (reference sequence).

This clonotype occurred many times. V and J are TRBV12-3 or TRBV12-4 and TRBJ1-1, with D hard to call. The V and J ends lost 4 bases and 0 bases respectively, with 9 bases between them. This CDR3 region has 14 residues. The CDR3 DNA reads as TGTGCCAGCAGTTGGCCAACCATGAACACTGAAGCTTTCTTT. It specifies CASSWPTMNTEAFF.

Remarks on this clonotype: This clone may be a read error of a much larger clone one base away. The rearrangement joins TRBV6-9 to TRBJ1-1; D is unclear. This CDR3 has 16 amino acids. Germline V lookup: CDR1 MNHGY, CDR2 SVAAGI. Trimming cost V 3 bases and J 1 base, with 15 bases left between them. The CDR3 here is CASSYANHWENTEAFF. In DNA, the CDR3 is TGTGCCAGCAGTTACGCTAACCACTGGGAGAACACTGAAGCTTTCTTT.

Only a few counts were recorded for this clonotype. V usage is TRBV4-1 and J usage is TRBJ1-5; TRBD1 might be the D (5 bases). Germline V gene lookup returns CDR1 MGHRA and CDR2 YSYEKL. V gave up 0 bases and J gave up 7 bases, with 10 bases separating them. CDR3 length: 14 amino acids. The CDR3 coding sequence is TGCGCCAGCAGCCAAGACGGGGGGGGACAGCCCCAGCATTTT. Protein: CASSQDGGGQPQHF.

Here the CDR3 reads CASSNSRVWEKLFF. The CDR3 DNA sequence: TGTGCCAGCAGTAACAGCCGTGTGTGGGAAAAACTGTTTTTT. The chain couples TRBV6-1 to TRBJ1-4; no reliable D call. Germline V gene data show CDR1 as MNHNS and CDR2 as SASEGT. The ends were cut back, 5 bases at V and 8 bases at J, with 15 bases in the middle. There are 14 residues in the CDR3.

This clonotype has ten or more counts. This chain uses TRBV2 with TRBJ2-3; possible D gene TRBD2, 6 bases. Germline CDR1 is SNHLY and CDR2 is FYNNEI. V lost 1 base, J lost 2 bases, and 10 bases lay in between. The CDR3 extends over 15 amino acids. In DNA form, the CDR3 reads TGTGCCAGCAGTGAAGACGGGGGAAACACAGATACGCAGTATTTT. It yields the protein CASSEDGGNTDTQYF.

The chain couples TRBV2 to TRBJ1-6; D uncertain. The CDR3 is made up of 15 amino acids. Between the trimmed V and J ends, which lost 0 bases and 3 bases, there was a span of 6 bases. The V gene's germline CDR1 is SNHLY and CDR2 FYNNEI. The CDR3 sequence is CASSEALIYNSPLHF. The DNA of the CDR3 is TGTGCCAGCAGTGAAGCGCTGATCTATAATTCACCCCTCCACTTT.

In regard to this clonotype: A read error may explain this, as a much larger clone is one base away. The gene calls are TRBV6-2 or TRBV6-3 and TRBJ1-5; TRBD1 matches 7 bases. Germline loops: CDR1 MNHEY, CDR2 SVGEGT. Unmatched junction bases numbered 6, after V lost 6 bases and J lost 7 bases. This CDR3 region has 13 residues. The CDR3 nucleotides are TGTGCCAGCAGCCAGACAGGGTGGCAGCCCCAGCATTTT. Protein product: CASSQTGWQPQHF.